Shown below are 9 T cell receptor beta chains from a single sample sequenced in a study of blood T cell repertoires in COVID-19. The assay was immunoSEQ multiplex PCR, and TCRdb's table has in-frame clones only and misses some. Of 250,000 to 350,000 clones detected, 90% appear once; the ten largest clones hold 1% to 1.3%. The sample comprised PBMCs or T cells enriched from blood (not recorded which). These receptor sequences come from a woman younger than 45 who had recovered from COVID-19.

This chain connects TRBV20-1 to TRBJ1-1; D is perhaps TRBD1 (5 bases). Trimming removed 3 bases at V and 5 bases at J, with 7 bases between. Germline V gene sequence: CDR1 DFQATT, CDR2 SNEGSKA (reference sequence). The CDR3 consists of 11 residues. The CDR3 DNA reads TGCAGTGCTAGGGGGCAGACTGAAGCTTTCTTT. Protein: CSARGQTEAFF.

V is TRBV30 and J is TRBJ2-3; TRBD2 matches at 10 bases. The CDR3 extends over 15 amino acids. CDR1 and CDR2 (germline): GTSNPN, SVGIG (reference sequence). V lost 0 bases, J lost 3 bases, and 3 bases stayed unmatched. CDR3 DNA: TGTGCCTGGAGTGTAACTAGCGGGACTACAGATACGCAGTATTTT. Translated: CAWSVTSGTTDTQYF.

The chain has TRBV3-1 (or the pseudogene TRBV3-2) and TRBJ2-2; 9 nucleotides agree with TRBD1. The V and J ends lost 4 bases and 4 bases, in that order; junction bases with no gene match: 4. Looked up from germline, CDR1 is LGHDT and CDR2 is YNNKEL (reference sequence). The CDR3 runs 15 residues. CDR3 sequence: CASSLGTGSTGELFF. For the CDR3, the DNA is TGTGCCAGCAGCCTAGGGACAGGGAGCACCGGGGAGCTGTTTTTT.

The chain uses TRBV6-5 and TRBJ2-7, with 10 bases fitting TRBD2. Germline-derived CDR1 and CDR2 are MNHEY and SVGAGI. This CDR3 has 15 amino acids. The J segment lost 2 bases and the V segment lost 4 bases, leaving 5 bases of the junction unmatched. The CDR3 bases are TGTGCCAGCAGTTCCGCAGCGGGAGGGGCCTACGAGCAGTACTTC. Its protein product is CASSSAAGGAYEQYF.

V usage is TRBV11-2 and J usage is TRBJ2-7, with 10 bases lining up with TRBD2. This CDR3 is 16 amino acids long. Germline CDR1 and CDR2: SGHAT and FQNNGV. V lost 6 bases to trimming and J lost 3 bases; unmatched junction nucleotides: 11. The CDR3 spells CASRPSGRGSGYEQYF. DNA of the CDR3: TGTGCCAGCAGACCCAGCGGGAGGGGCTCGGGCTACGAGCAGTACTTC.

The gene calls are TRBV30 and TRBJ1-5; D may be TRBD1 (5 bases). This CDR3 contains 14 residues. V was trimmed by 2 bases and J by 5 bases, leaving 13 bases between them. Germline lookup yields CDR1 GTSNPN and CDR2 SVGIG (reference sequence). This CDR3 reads CAWSSDRTYQPQHF. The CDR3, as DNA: TGTGCCTGGAGTTCAGACAGAACCTATCAGCCCCAGCATTTT.

The CDR3 coding sequence is TGTGCCAGCAGTGACTCGGGGAGCGGGAAAGAATCAGCCTACAATGAGCAGTTCTTC. Amino acids: CASSDSGSGKESAYNEQFF. The rearrangement joins TRBV6-4 to TRBJ2-1, with 7 bases fitting TRBD2. Trimming at V came to 0 bases and at J to 2 bases, leaving 13 bases not matched to a gene. This CDR3 is built from 19 residues. Germline V gives CDR1 MRHNA, CDR2 SNTAGT.

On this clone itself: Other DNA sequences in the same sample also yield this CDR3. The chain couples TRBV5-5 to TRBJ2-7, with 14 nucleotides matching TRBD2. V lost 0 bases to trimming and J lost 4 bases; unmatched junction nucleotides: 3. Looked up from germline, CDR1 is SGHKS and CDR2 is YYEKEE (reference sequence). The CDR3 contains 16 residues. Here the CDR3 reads CASSLAGTSGSYEQYF. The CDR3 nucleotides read TGTGCCAGCAGCTTGGCTGGGACTAGCGGGAGTTACGAGCAGTACTTC.

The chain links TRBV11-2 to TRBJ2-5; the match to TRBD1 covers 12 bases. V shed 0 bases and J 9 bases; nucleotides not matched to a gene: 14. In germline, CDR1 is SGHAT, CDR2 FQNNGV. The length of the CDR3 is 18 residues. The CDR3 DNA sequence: TGTGCCAGCAGCTTAGACATACCGGGACAGGGGGCTTTCAGTGCCCAGTACTTC. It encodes CASSLDIPGQGAFSAQYF.